This TCR beta chain was captured by sequencing in a study of blood T cell repertoires in COVID-19. Study details: T cells, B-cell-depleted T cells, or PBMCs supplied cDNA or gDNA.

This CDR3 is 14 amino acids long. The V and J ends lost 11 bases and 7 bases respectively, with 18 bases between them. Germline CDR1 is LGHDT and CDR2 is YNNKEL (reference sequence). In the original analysis: Counts of nucleated cells, estimated from reference gene primer amplification, were obtained. Generated by immunoSEQ multiplex PCR, the TCRdb table keeps only in-frame clones and is missing some. V and J calls and clone size are copied from that table; D and trimming were computed from the DNA. The sample lists 130,000 or so clones; 86% were seen once. Sample: peripheral blood. V is TRBV3-1 (or the pseudogene TRBV3-2) and J is TRBJ1-6; D remains ambiguous. This clonotype originated in a woman aged 60-75 years with acute or convalescent COVID-19. DNA for the CDR3: TGTGCCTCAGGAGGAGCGCAGCGCAATTCACCCCTCCACTTT. Its translation is CASGGAQRNSPLHF.